This paragraph reports one T cell receptor beta chain. Antigen unknown. Profiling relied on immunoSEQ multiplex PCR, and the TCRdb table lists in-frame clones only, not all of them. The sample holds some 500,000 clones; roughly 95% are singletons and the top ten take 0.06%. The sample belongs to a study of shared clonotypes between healthy human individuals. Across the whole study: Serving as donors were two women and a few men, whose ages spanned 18 to 49. Used for every donor were three CD4 naive, three CD4 memory, two CD8 naive and one CD8 memory plate.

Regarding the study as a whole: Clonotypes that were shared across a handful of donors made up roughly 5.2% of naive CD4 clonotypes. A generally larger estimated richness was seen in naive subsets than in memory subsets.

Per the germline V gene, CDR1 is MGHRA and CDR2 is YSYEKL. The CDR3 sequence is 16 residues long. Trimming stripped 1 base from V and 2 bases from J, with 14 bases between. The rearrangement uses TRBV4-1 and TRBJ1-2; D is ambiguous. This TCR derives from a woman aged 25-40 years in good health. The sequenced sample consisted of naive CD4+ T cells sorted from blood. Subset reported: CD45RA+ positively selected. The CDR3 DNA is TGCGCCAGCAGCCAAGTCAGTGCAGCGAGAAACTATGGCTACACCTTC. It specifies CASSQVSAARNYGYTF.